One sample yielded the 8 T cell receptor beta chains listed below, sequenced in a study of blood T cell dynamics during melanoma immunotherapy. Noted time point: week 3, after first cycle of checkpoint inhibitor. Profiling relied on immunoSEQ multiplex PCR, and the TCRdb table lists in-frame clones only, not all of them. Altogether about 5,600 clones are present, 75% to 90% being singletons, with the ten largest covering roughly a third. The sample was blood, taken from a patient treated with checkpoint blockade. The origin of the receptors is a human donor with melanoma. Some clones in this sample may be carry-over from other donors' samples.

This chain joins TRBV6-6 and TRBJ2-1; possible D gene TRBD2, 5 bases. The CDR3 covers 16 residues. V gave up 0 bases and J gave up 5 bases, with 14 bases separating them. CDR1 and CDR2 (germline): MNHNY, SVGAGI (reference sequence). The CDR3 nucleotides read TGTGCCAGCAGTTACTCAAGGGAGATGGGAAACAATGAGCAGTTCTTC. It encodes CASSYSREMGNNEQFF.

The DNA of the CDR3 is TGTGCCAGCAGTTTAGGGCAGGGTGACTACGAGCAGTACTTC. It is translated as CASSLGQGDYEQYF. The chain has TRBV6-1 and TRBJ2-7; D perhaps matches TRBD1 (5 bases). The CDR3 consists of 14 residues. Germline V gives CDR1 MNHNS, CDR2 SASEGT. With 5 bases removed from V and 3 bases from J, the gap between germline ends came to 14 bases.

This chain links TRBV12-5 with TRBJ1-4; D might be TRBD1 (5 bases). The ends were cut back, 0 bases at V and 2 bases at J, with 16 bases in the middle. The germline V gene has CDR1 LGHNT and CDR2 FRNRAP. The CDR3 covers 18 residues. DNA of the CDR3: TGTGCTAGTGGTTTGGTAACAGATTTCCGGGGCACTAATGAAAAACTGTTTTTT. Translated, it gives CASGLVTDFRGTNEKLFF.

The rearrangement uses TRBV7-8 and TRBJ1-2; D is undetermined. The CDR3 loop spans 16 amino acids. Germline-derived CDR1 and CDR2 are SGHVS and FQNEAQ. V was clipped by 5 bases and J by 0 bases, with 16 bases between them. For the CDR3, the DNA is TGTGCCAGCAGCCTACGCCGGACGGGTGCTAACTATGGCTACACCTTC. It translates to CASSLRRTGANYGYTF.

J is TRBJ1-1 and V is TRBV11-1, with D tentatively TRBD1 (6 bases). This CDR3 is built from 14 residues. The germline CDR1 and CDR2 sequences are SGHAT and FQDESV (reference sequence). Trimming pared 8 bases from V and 5 bases from J, leaving 18 bases between. The CDR3 sequence is CASGRSTGLTEAFF. DNA of the CDR3: TGTGCCAGCGGTCGATCGACAGGCCTGACTGAAGCTTTCTTT.

This clone was counted only a few times. The chain employs TRBV10-2 and TRBJ1-5; a possible D gene is TRBD1 (5 bases). Germline CDR1 WSHSY, CDR2 SAAADI. The germline V and J ends were trimmed by 5 bases and 5 bases, with 10 bases remaining between them. CDR3 size: 13 residues. The CDR3 reads CASSTGLHQPQHF. The CDR3 bases are TGCGCCAGCAGTACAGGTCTGCATCAGCCCCAGCATTTT.

V gene TRBV27 combines with J gene TRBJ2-7; 9 nucleotides agree with TRBD1. CDR1 MNHEY and CDR2 SMNVEV come from the germline V gene (reference sequence). Germline trimming cut 3 bases from V and 0 bases from J; bases unmatched to any gene: 9. This CDR3 comprises 17 residues. The CDR3 protein is CASSLTAGTGNSYEQYF. CDR3 bases: TGTGCCAGCAGTTTGACGGCCGGGACAGGGAACTCCTACGAGCAGTACTTC.

This clone was counted a single time. The chain combines TRBV4-2 with TRBJ2-1; TRBD2 agrees at 10 bases. The CDR3 is 14 amino acids. V lost 4 bases to trimming and J lost 8 bases; unmatched junction nucleotides: 5. Per germline, CDR1 LGHNA and CDR2 YNFKEQ. This CDR3 is CASSPGLASDEQFF. The DNA of the CDR3 is TGTGCCAGCAGCCCGGGACTAGCGAGCGATGAGCAGTTCTTC.